This T cell receptor beta chain is drawn from a study of a mutant IDH1 vaccine in newly diagnosed glioma. Germline V gene data show CDR1 as SEHNR and CDR2 as FQNEAQ (reference sequence). Deletions cut 5 bases from V and 0 bases from J, with 11 bases between. This CDR3 comprises 15 residues. Time point denoted: baseline, week 1 (first vaccination visit). Treatment of the sample: pre-vaccination baseline after standard-of-care therapy. Libraries were prepared by immunoSEQ multiplex PCR; TCRdb keeps only in-frame clonotypes and omits some of them. The table shows 90,000 to 100,000 clones, with 80% to 90% occurring only once.

This clonotype originated in a woman between 45 and 60 years old with glioma. The rearrangement links TRBV7-9 to TRBJ1-5; D ambiguous. Here the sequenced sample was PBMCs, taken from a glioma patient treated with radiotherapy, temozolomide or both. In DNA form, the CDR3 reads TGTGCCAGCAGCGCGGAGGGTTATAGCAATCAGCCCCAGCATTTT. Translated, it gives CASSAEGYSNQPQHF.